This is a list of T cell receptor beta chains from one sample in a study of blood T cell repertoires in COVID-19. Sequenced by immunoSEQ multiplex PCR; TCRdb stores in-frame clones only, minus some. The sample includes roughly 250,000 clones, approximately 85% of them seen just once. Sequenced material: peripheral blood. Receptor source: a human donor with COVID-19, enrolled during active disease. The donor label of this sample is uncertain. Each CDR3 is given with its conserved first and last residue. A D gene is named only where the DNA matches it firmly. Clone size appears in some rows only: once, few, many, or a class for an expanded clone.

d_gene: .
abundance: .
j_gene: TRBJ1-1
v_gene: TRBV3-1/TRBV3-2
CDR3aa: CASSQAAGTEAFF
CDR3nt: TGTGCCAGCAGCCAAGCTGCGGGTACTGAAGCTTTCTTT

d_gene: TRBD1
abundance: .
j_gene: TRBJ1-2
v_gene: TRBV19
CDR3aa: CASSPGGVGGGYTF
CDR3nt: TGTGCCAGTAGTCCAGGGGGAGTTGGCGGAGGCTACACCTTC

d_gene: TRBD2
abundance: .
j_gene: TRBJ2-7
v_gene: TRBV28
CDR3aa: CASRPVQGLAGLSYEQYF
CDR3nt: TGTGCCAGCAGGCCGGTGCAAGGACTAGCGGGACTCTCCTACGAGCAGTACTTC

d_gene: TRBD1
abundance: .
j_gene: TRBJ2-3
v_gene: TRBV4-1
CDR3aa: CASSLSWTGSTDTQYF
CDR3nt: TGCGCCAGCAGCCTCTCTTGGACAGGTAGCACAGATACGCAGTATTTT

d_gene: .
abundance: few
j_gene: TRBJ2-2
v_gene: TRBV7-2
CDR3aa: CASSPRVAGPANTGELFF
CDR3nt: TGTGCCAGCAGCCCCCGAGTTGCGGGACCTGCGAACACCGGGGAGCTGTTTTTT

d_gene: .
abundance: .
j_gene: TRBJ2-7
v_gene: TRBV21-1
CDR3aa: CASSKMPARDRGGYEQYF
CDR3nt: TGTGCCAGCAGCAAAATGCCGGCCCGGGACAGGGGTGGCTACGAGCAGTACTTC

d_gene: TRBD1
abundance: few
j_gene: TRBJ1-5
v_gene: TRBV19
CDR3aa: CASSISGTENQPQHF
CDR3nt: TGTGCCAGTAGTATATCCGGGACAGAAAATCAGCCCCAGCATTTT

d_gene: .
abundance: .
j_gene: TRBJ1-3
v_gene: TRBV5-4
CDR3aa: CASSLALGRISGNTIYF
CDR3nt: TGTGCCAGCAGCTTGGCACTAGGTCGCATCTCTGGAAACACCATATATTTT

d_gene: .
abundance: once
j_gene: TRBJ2-7
v_gene: TRBV11-2
CDR3aa: CASSLELTSSYEQYF
CDR3nt: TGTGCCAGCAGCTTAGAACTGACTAGCTCCTACGAGCAGTACTTC

d_gene: TRBD2
abundance: .
j_gene: TRBJ2-2
v_gene: TRBV7-2
CDR3aa: CASSTPGLAGLTGELFF
CDR3nt: TGTGCCAGCAGCACACCGGGACTAGCGGGACTCACCGGGGAGCTGTTTTTT

d_gene: .
abundance: .
j_gene: TRBJ2-7
v_gene: TRBV24-1
CDR3aa: CATSDSGDRPYEQYF
CDR3nt: TGTGCCACCAGTGATTCGGGGGACAGACCCTACGAGCAGTACTTC

d_gene: .
abundance: .
j_gene: TRBJ1-2
v_gene: TRBV5-6
CDR3aa: CASTSAGTHYGYTF
CDR3nt: TGTGCCAGCACCTCAGCCGGGACTCATTATGGCTACACCTTC

d_gene: .
abundance: .
j_gene: TRBJ1-2
v_gene: TRBV25-1
CDR3aa: CASSEYPLGYTF
CDR3nt: TGTGCCAGCAGTGAATATCCCCTAGGCTACACCTTC

d_gene: .
abundance: .
j_gene: TRBJ1-1
v_gene: TRBV18
CDR3aa: CASSLQEHEAFF
CDR3nt: TGTGCCAGCTCACTACAGGAACATGAAGCTTTCTTT

d_gene: .
abundance: .
j_gene: TRBJ2-5
v_gene: TRBV5-6
CDR3aa: CASSFPGVGETQYF
CDR3nt: TGTGCCAGCAGCTTCCCGGGAGTGGGGGAGACCCAGTACTTC

d_gene: .
abundance: .
j_gene: TRBJ1-5
v_gene: TRBV5-5
CDR3aa: CASSLAYSGGGGNQPQHF
CDR3nt: TGTGCCAGCAGCTTGGCCTATTCGGGGGGAGGAGGCAATCAGCCCCAGCATTTT

d_gene: .
abundance: .
j_gene: TRBJ1-3
v_gene: TRBV5-1
CDR3aa: CASSLAPGGNTIYF
CDR3nt: TGCGCCAGCAGCTTGGCCCCGGGAGGAAACACCATATATTTT

d_gene: .
abundance: .
j_gene: TRBJ1-5
v_gene: TRBV27
CDR3aa: CASSPASNRPYQPQHF
CDR3nt: TGTGCCAGCAGTCCGGCCTCAAACAGGCCCTATCAGCCCCAGCATTTT

d_gene: .
abundance: .
j_gene: TRBJ1-5
v_gene: TRBV7-2
CDR3aa: CASSPPNQPQHF
CDR3nt: TGTGCCAGCAGCCCTCCTAATCAGCCCCAGCATTTT

d_gene: TRBD1
abundance: .
j_gene: TRBJ1-1
v_gene: TRBV11-1
CDR3aa: CASSLGQGAWNTEAFF
CDR3nt: TGTGCCAGCAGCTTGGGTCAGGGGGCTTGGAACACTGAAGCTTTCTTT

d_gene: .
abundance: few
j_gene: TRBJ2-2
v_gene: TRBV7-9
CDR3aa: CASSSWRGNTGELFF
CDR3nt: TGTGCCAGCAGCTCGTGGCGGGGGAACACCGGGGAGCTGTTTTTT

d_gene: TRBD2
abundance: .
j_gene: TRBJ2-3
v_gene: TRBV13
CDR3aa: CASSPGTSGAHTDTQYF
CDR3nt: TGTGCCAGCAGCCCCGGGACTAGCGGAGCACACACAGATACGCAGTATTTT

d_gene: TRBD2
abundance: .
j_gene: TRBJ2-1
v_gene: TRBV25-1
CDR3aa: CATSTWGGSDNEQFF
CDR3nt: TGTGCCACCTCGACTTGGGGGGGGAGTGACAATGAGCAGTTCTTC

d_gene: TRBD2
abundance: once
j_gene: TRBJ2-3
v_gene: TRBV9
CDR3aa: CASSINSGRGMNTQYF
CDR3nt: TGTGCCAGCAGCATCAATAGCGGGAGGGGTATGAATACGCAGTATTTT

d_gene: TRBD1
abundance: .
j_gene: TRBJ1-6
v_gene: TRBV19
CDR3aa: CASKETGDNSPLHF
CDR3nt: TGTGCCAGTAAGGAGACAGGGGATAATTCACCCCTCCACTTT

d_gene: TRBD2
abundance: .
j_gene: TRBJ2-1
v_gene: TRBV2
CDR3aa: CASRDWTSGTYGEQFF
CDR3nt: TGTGCCAGCAGGGACTGGACTAGCGGGACCTACGGTGAGCAGTTCTTC

d_gene: .
abundance: .
j_gene: TRBJ2-1
v_gene: TRBV10-3
CDR3aa: CAISDPGLYNEQFF
CDR3nt: TGTGCCATCAGTGACCCGGGACTCTACAATGAGCAGTTCTTC

d_gene: TRBD2
abundance: few
j_gene: TRBJ2-5
v_gene: TRBV4-1
CDR3aa: CASSQKGEGVGETQYF
CDR3nt: TGCGCCAGCAGCCAAAAAGGGGAGGGAGTAGGAGAGACCCAGTACTTC

d_gene: .
abundance: .
j_gene: TRBJ2-6
v_gene: TRBV19
CDR3aa: CASRQVGSGANVLTF
CDR3nt: TGTGCCAGTAGACAGGTTGGCTCTGGGGCCAACGTCCTGACTTTC

d_gene: TRBD1
abundance: .
j_gene: TRBJ1-5
v_gene: TRBV27
CDR3aa: CASSRLLDVGDRVNQPQHF
CDR3nt: TGTGCCAGCAGTCGCTTATTGGATGTGGGGGACAGGGTCAATCAGCCCCAGCATTTT

d_gene: TRBD2
abundance: .
j_gene: TRBJ2-5
v_gene: TRBV19
CDR3aa: CASSIREGSQETQYF
CDR3nt: TGTGCCAGTAGTATACGGGAGGGATCACAAGAGACCCAGTACTTC

d_gene: TRBD1
abundance: .
j_gene: TRBJ2-7
v_gene: TRBV24-1
CDR3aa: CATSARDRGFDEQYF
CDR3nt: TGTGCCACCAGTGCGCGGGACAGGGGATTCGACGAGCAGTACTTC

d_gene: TRBD1
abundance: .
j_gene: TRBJ2-7
v_gene: TRBV6-5
CDR3aa: CASRLGQNYEQYF
CDR3nt: TGTGCCAGCAGATTGGGACAGAACTACGAGCAGTACTTC

d_gene: TRBD1
abundance: .
j_gene: TRBJ1-1
v_gene: TRBV5-6
CDR3aa: CASSWGDRGVAEAFF
CDR3nt: TGTGCCAGCAGCTGGGGGGACAGGGGAGTAGCTGAAGCTTTCTTT

d_gene: TRBD1
abundance: .
j_gene: TRBJ2-5
v_gene: TRBV4-1
CDR3aa: CASSLQGVETQYF
CDR3nt: TGCGCCAGCAGCCTACAGGGGGTAGAGACCCAGTACTTC

d_gene: .
abundance: .
j_gene: TRBJ2-3
v_gene: TRBV21-1
CDR3aa: CASSKRRLAASSTDTQYF
CDR3nt: TGTGCCAGCAGCAAACGGAGACTAGCGGCCAGTAGCACAGATACGCAGTATTTT

d_gene: .
abundance: once
j_gene: TRBJ2-5
v_gene: TRBV18
CDR3aa: CASSPRTAQETQYF
CDR3nt: TGTGCCAGCTCGCCCCGGACAGCCCAAGAGACCCAGTACTTC

d_gene: TRBD2
abundance: .
j_gene: TRBJ2-1
v_gene: TRBV4-1
CDR3aa: CASRTTSGGYNEQFF
CDR3nt: TGCGCCAGCAGAACGACTAGCGGGGGTTACAATGAGCAGTTCTTC

d_gene: .
abundance: few
j_gene: TRBJ1-5
v_gene: TRBV11-2
CDR3aa: CASSLDTAGPGQPQHF
CDR3nt: TGTGCCAGCAGCCTTGATACAGCGGGACCTGGTCAGCCCCAGCATTTT

d_gene: TRBD1
abundance: .
j_gene: TRBJ2-3
v_gene: TRBV28
CDR3aa: CASSSLDREGTQYF
CDR3nt: TGTGCCAGCAGTTCCCTGGACAGGGAAGGTACGCAGTATTTT

d_gene: .
abundance: .
j_gene: TRBJ2-3
v_gene: TRBV29-1
CDR3aa: CSEREFGSTDTQYF
CDR3nt: TGCAGCGAGAGGGAGTTTGGTAGCACAGATACGCAGTATTTT

d_gene: TRBD1
abundance: .
j_gene: TRBJ1-2
v_gene: TRBV10-2
CDR3aa: CASSEQGGYGYTF
CDR3nt: TGCGCCAGCAGTGAGCAGGGGGGCTATGGCTACACCTTC

d_gene: TRBD1
abundance: once
j_gene: TRBJ1-5
v_gene: TRBV5-1
CDR3aa: CASSFMPGQGNQPQHF
CDR3nt: TGCGCCAGCAGCTTCATGCCGGGACAGGGTAATCAGCCCCAGCATTTT

d_gene: TRBD1
abundance: .
j_gene: TRBJ1-1
v_gene: TRBV3-1/TRBV3-2
CDR3aa: CASSPPVGQGTEAFF
CDR3nt: TGTGCCAGCAGCCCTCCAGTGGGACAGGGGACTGAAGCTTTCTTT

d_gene: .
abundance: few
j_gene: TRBJ1-2
v_gene: TRBV5-6
CDR3aa: CASSLGGRGGYTF
CDR3nt: TGTGCCAGCAGCTTGGGTGGGCGGGGTGGCTACACCTTC

d_gene: .
abundance: .
j_gene: TRBJ1-3
v_gene: TRBV24-1
CDR3aa: CATSDPGIGNTIYF
CDR3nt: TGTGCCACCAGTGATCCAGGGATAGGAAACACCATATATTTT

d_gene: TRBD1
abundance: .
j_gene: TRBJ2-5
v_gene: TRBV19
CDR3aa: CASSNPNRGQETQYF
CDR3nt: TGTGCCAGTAGTAACCCGAACAGGGGGCAAGAGACCCAGTACTTC

d_gene: TRBD1
abundance: .
j_gene: TRBJ2-4
v_gene: TRBV28
CDR3aa: CASSLTGQGGYAKNIQYF
CDR3nt: TGTGCCAGCAGTTTAACGGGACAGGGAGGGTACGCCAAAAACATTCAGTACTTC

d_gene: .
abundance: .
j_gene: TRBJ1-1
v_gene: TRBV6-1
CDR3aa: CASSDDSRQRDTEAFF
CDR3nt: TGTGCCAGCAGTGACGACTCCCGACAGAGAGACACTGAAGCTTTCTTT

d_gene: TRBD2
abundance: .
j_gene: TRBJ2-7
v_gene: TRBV19
CDR3aa: CASSTGRGVYEQYF
CDR3nt: TGTGCCAGTAGTACCGGACGGGGGGTGTACGAGCAGTACTTC